Listed below are T cell receptor beta chains from one sample, sequenced in a study of preoperative IRX-2 immunotherapy in early breast cancer. Assay: immunoSEQ multiplex PCR; the TCRdb copy retains only in-frame clones and omits some. This table holds more than 50,000 clones, roughly 95% found once. Sampling was done from a patient treated with IRX-2 immunotherapy. These receptors were obtained from a human donor with breast cancer. The CDR3 runs from the conserved cysteine through the conserved F or W. D genes are given only for firm matches.

V gene,D gene,J gene,CDR3 protein,CDR3 DNA
TRBV18,TRBD2,TRBJ2-1,CASSRGTSGSYNEQFF,TGTGCCAGCTCACGGGGGACTAGTGGGTCCTACAATGAGCAGTTCTTC
TRBV6-5,TRBD2,TRBJ2-7,CASSYSGLEDYEQYF,TGTGCCAGCAGTTACTCCGGACTAGAAGACTACGAGCAGTACTTC
TRBV6-5,-,TRBJ1-6,CASSYRVEGSPLHF,TGTGCCAGCAGTTACAGGGTAGAGGGTTCACCCCTCCACTTT
TRBV18,-,TRBJ1-3,CASSPSRPISGNTIYF,TGTGCCAGCTCACCCTCACGGCCTATCTCTGGAAACACCATATATTTT
TRBV18,-,TRBJ2-5,CASSPSGYQETQYF,TGTGCCAGCTCACCGAGCGGGTACCAAGAGACCCAGTACTTC
TRBV5-5,-,TRBJ2-3,CASSFIRPTDTQYF,TGTGCCAGCAGCTTCATCAGACCCACAGATACGCAGTATTTT
TRBV14,TRBD1,TRBJ1-1,CASSQTQGDLSEAFF,TGTGCCAGCAGCCAAACACAGGGGGATCTGTCTGAAGCTTTCTTT
TRBV6-1,TRBD1,TRBJ1-1,CASSVGQGWTEAFF,TGTGCCAGCAGTGTTGGACAGGGCTGGACTGAAGCTTTCTTT
TRBV28,TRBD2,TRBJ2-1,CASRHTGGERLAGRNEQFF,TGTGCCAGCAGGCACACAGGGGGGGAGCGACTAGCGGGACGCAATGAGCAGTTCTTC
TRBV20-1,-,TRBJ2-7,CSAFRGVEQYF,TGCAGTGCGTTCAGGGGGGTCGAGCAGTACTTC
TRBV4-2,TRBD2,TRBJ2-1,CASSPRLAGSNNEQFF,TGTGCCAGCAGCCCCAGACTAGCGGGGTCCAACAATGAGCAGTTCTTC
TRBV2,-,TRBJ2-7,CASSVSRSSEQYF,TGTGCCAGCAGTGTATCTAGAAGTAGCGAGCAGTACTTC
TRBV19,-,TRBJ1-4,CASSKWSVATNEKLFF,TGTGCCAGTAGTAAGTGGTCTGTAGCGACTAATGAAAAACTGTTTTTT
TRBV2,-,TRBJ1-3,CASSRTAPSGNFPTIYF,TGTGCCAGCAGTCGGACGGCTCCTTCTGGAAACTTTCCCACCATATATTTT
TRBV5-1,-,TRBJ2-1,CASSTGDGYNEQFF,TGCGCCAGCAGCACCGGGGACGGCTACAATGAGCAGTTCTTC
TRBV15,TRBD1,TRBJ1-1,CATSRDRGQGPEAFF,TGTGCCACCAGCAGAGATAGGGGACAGGGCCCTGAAGCTTTCTTT
TRBV6-5,-,TRBJ1-3,CASSYRGGSGNTIYF,TGTGCCAGCAGTTATCGAGGGGGCTCTGGAAACACCATATATTTT
TRBV7-3,TRBD2,TRBJ2-2,CASSPPGGGYTGELFF,TGTGCCAGCAGCCCCCCCGGGGGAGGGTACACCGGGGAGCTGTTTTTT